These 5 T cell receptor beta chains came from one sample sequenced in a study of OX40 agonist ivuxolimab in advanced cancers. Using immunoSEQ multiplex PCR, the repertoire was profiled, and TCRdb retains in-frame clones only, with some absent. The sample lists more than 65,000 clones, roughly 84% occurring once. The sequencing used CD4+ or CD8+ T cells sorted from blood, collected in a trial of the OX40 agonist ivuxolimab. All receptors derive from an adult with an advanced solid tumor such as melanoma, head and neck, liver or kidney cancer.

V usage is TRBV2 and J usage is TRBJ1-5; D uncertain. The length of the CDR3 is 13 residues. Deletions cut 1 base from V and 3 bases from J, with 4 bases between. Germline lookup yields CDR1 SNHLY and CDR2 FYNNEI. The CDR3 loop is CASSEEYNQPQHF. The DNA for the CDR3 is TGTGCCAGCAGTGAAGAGTACAATCAGCCCCAGCATTTT.

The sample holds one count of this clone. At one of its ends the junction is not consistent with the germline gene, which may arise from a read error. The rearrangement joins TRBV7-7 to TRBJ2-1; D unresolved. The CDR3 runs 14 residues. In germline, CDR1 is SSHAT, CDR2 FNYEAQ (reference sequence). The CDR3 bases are TGTGCTAGCAGCTTAGGGTCCCAGTACAATGAGCAGTTCTTC. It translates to CASSLGSQYNEQFF.

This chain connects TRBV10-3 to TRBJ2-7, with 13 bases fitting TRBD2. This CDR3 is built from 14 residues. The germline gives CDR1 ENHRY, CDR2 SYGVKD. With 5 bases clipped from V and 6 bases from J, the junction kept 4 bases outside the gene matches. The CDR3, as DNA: TGTGCCATCAGTCCGGGACTAGCGGGGAGCGAGCAGTACTTC. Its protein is CAISPGLAGSEQYF.

CDR3 in amino acids: CASSFSTFSTGFGEQYF. DNA of the CDR3: TGTGCCAGCAGCTTTAGTACCTTTTCGACAGGGTTCGGCGAGCAGTACTTC. J is TRBJ2-7 and V is TRBV5-6, with 7 bases matching TRBD1. In germline, CDR1 is SGHDT, CDR2 YYEEEE. This CDR3 is 17 amino acids long. Unmatched junction bases numbered 17, after V lost 2 bases and J lost 6 bases. The full variable domain, completed using reference TRBV5-6 and TRBJ2-7, is DAGVTQSPTHLIKTRGQQVTLRCSPKSGHDTVSWYQQALGQGPQFIFQYYEEEERQRGNFPDRFSGHQFPNYSSELNVNALLLGDSALYLCASSFSTFSTGFGEQYFGPGTRLTVT.

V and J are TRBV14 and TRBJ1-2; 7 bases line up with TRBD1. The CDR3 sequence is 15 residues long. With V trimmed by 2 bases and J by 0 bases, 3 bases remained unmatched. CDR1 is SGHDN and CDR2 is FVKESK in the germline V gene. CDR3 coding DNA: TGTGCCAGCAGCCAATCGACAGGGACTAACTATGGCTACACCTTC. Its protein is CASSQSTGTNYGYTF. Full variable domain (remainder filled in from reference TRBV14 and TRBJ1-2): EAGVTQFPSHSVIEKGQTVTLRCDPISGHDNLYWYRRVMGKEIKFLLHFVKESKQDESGMPNNRFLAERTGGTYSTLKVQPAELEDSGVYFCASSQSTGTNYGYTFGSGTRLTVV.